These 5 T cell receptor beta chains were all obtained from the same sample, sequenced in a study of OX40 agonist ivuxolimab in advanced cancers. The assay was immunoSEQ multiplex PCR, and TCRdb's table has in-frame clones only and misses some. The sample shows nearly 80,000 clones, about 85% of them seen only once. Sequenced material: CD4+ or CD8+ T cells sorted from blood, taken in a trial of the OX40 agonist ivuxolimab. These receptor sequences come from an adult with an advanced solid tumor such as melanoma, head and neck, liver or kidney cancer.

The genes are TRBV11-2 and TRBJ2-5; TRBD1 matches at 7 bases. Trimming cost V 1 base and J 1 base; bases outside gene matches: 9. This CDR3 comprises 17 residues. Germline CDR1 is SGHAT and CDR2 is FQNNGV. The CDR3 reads CASSLGGAYRGQETQYF. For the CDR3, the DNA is TGTGCCAGCAGCTTAGGAGGGGCCTACAGGGGCCAAGAGACCCAGTACTTC.

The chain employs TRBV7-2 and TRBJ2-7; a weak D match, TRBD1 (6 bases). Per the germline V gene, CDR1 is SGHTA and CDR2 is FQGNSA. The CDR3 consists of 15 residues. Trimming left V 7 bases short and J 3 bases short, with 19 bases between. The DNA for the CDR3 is TGTGCCAGCACCCGTACAGGGCGAGGAGACTACGAGCAGTACTTC. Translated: CASTRTGRGDYEQYF.

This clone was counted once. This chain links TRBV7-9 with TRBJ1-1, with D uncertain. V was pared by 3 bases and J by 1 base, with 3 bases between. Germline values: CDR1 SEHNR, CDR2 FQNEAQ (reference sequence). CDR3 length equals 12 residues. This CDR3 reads CASSFRNTEAFF. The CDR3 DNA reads TGTGCCAGCAGCTTTAGGAACACTGAAGCTTTCTTT. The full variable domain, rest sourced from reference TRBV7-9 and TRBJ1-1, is DTGVSQNPRHKITKRGQNVTFRCDPISEHNRLYWYRQTLGQGPEFLTYFQNEAQLEKSRLLSDRFSAERPKGSFSTLEIQRTEQGDSAMYLCASSFRNTEAFFGQGTRLTVV.

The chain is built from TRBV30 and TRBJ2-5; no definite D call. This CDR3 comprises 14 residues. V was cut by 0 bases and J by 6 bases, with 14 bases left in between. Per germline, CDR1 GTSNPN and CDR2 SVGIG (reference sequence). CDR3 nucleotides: TGTGCCTGGAGTGTTGATGGTGTTGGGAAGACCCAGTACTTC. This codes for CAWSVDGVGKTQYF.

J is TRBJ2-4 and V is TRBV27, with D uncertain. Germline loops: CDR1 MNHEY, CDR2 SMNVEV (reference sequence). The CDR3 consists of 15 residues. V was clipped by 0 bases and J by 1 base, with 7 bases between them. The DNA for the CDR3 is TGTGCCAGCAGTTTATCGATCTCGGCCAAAAACATTCAGTACTTC. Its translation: CASSLSISAKNIQYF.